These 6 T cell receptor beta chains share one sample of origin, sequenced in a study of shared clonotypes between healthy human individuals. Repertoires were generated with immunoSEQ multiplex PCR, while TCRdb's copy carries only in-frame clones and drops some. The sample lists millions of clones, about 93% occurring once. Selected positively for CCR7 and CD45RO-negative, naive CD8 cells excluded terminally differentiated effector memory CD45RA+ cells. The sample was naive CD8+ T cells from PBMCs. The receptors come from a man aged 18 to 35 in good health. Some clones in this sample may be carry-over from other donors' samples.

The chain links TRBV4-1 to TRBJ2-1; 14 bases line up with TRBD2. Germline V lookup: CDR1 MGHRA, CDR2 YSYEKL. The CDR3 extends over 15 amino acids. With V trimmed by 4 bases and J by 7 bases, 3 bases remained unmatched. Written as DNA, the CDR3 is TGCGCCAGCAGCCTCCGGACTAGCGGGAGGAATGAGCAGTTCTTC. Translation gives CASSLRTSGRNEQFF.

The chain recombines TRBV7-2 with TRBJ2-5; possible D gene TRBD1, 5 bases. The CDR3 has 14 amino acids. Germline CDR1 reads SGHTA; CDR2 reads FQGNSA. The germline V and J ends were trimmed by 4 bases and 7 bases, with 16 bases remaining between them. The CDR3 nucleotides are TGTGCCAGCAGCTCTGATCCAGGGTTTACGACCCAGTACTTC. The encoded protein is CASSSDPGFTTQYF.

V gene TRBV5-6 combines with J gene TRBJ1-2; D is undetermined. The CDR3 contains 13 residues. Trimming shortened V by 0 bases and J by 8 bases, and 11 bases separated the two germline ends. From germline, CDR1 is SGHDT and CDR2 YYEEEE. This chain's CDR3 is CASSLVPGGGYTF. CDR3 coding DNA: TGTGCCAGCAGCTTGGTCCCGGGAGGCGGCTACACCTTC. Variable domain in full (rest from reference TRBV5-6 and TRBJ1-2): DAGVTQSPTHLIKTRGQQVTLRCSPKSGHDTVSWYQQALGQGPQFIFQYYEEEERQRGNFPDRFSGHQFPNYSSELNVNALLLGDSALYLCASSLVPGGGYTFGSGTRLTVV.

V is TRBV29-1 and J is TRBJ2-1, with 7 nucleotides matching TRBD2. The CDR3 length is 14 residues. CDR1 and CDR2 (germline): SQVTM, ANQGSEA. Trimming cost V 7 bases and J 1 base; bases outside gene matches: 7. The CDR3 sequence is CSARAGTSYNEQFF. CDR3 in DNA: TGCAGCGCGAGAGCGGGGACGTCCTACAATGAGCAGTTCTTC.

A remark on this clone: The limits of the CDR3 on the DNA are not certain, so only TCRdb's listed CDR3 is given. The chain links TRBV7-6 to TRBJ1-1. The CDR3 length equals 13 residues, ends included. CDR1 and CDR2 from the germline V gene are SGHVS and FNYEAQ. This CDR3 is CASSLSLRTEAFF.

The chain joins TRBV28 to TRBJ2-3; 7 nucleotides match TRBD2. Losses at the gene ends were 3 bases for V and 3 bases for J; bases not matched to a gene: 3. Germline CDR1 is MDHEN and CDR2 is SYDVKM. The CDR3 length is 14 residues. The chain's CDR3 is CASSFRLATDTQYF. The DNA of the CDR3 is TGTGCCAGCAGTTTCCGACTAGCAACAGATACGCAGTATTTT.